A selection of T cell receptor beta chains follows, all from one sample in a study of T-cell memory formation after mild COVID-19. Each CDR3 protein gets one entry after TCRdb re-called the 5' RACE reads with MiXCR. Found here are 350,000 to 450,000 distinct CDR3 sequences, roughly 20% of them singletons; the top ten hold 8.4%. The material sequenced was PBMCs or a T cell subset sorted from them (not recorded which). These receptors were obtained from an adult woman who had mild COVID-19 (a few samples of this study predate the infection). Cell type and time point are not known. Each CDR3 is given with its conserved first and last residue. Each record gives: V gene, D gene, J gene, clone size, CDR3 DNA, CDR3 protein. The D gene is left open where the match is weak. The size of a clone is reported for some rows only, either as once, few or many, or as a class for expanded clones.

>TRBV20-1|-|TRBJ1-5|few
TGCAGTGCTAGAGATCGCAGGGGAGGCAATCAGCCCCAGCATTTT
CSARDRRGGNQPQHF
>TRBV4-1|-|TRBJ2-4|-
TGCGCCAGCAGCCAAGGGCAGGGTGGAGGTCAGTACTTC
CASSQGQGGGQYF
>TRBV3-1|-|TRBJ1-3|once
TGTGCCAGCAGCCAAGAATCCGGGGGGAATAGAAACACCATATATTTT
CASSQESGGNRNTIYF
>TRBV6-5|TRBD1|TRBJ2-7|few
TGTGCCAGCAGCGGGTGGGACAGGGCCTACGAGCAGTACTTC
CASSGWDRAYEQYF
>TRBV20-1|-|TRBJ2-1|-
TGCAGTGCCGAAGGGAAGCAGTTGGGAGAGCAGTTCTTC
CSAEGKQLGEQFF
>TRBV5-1|TRBD2|TRBJ2-5|few
TGCGCCAGCAGACCTAGCGGGAGGAGAGAGACCCAGTACTTC
CASRPSGRRETQYF
>TRBV18|-|TRBJ1-6|few
TGTGCCAGCTCACCAACGGGAGGACGGTCACCCCTCCACTTT
CASSPTGGRSPLHF
>TRBV4-3|-|TRBJ1-2|few
TGCGCCAGCAGACCGGACGTACATCATGGCTACACCTTC
CASRPDVHHGYTF
>TRBV7-2|TRBD1|TRBJ1-2|-
TGTGCCAGCAGCTTAGCGACAGGGGACCGCTATGGCTACACCTTC
CASSLATGDRYGYTF
>TRBV7-2|-|TRBJ2-1|few
TGTGCCAGCAGCCTGAGACACCGGGATAACAATGAGCAGTTCTTC
CASSLRHRDNNEQFF